Each of the 19 T cell receptor beta chains below was sequenced from the same sample in a study of blood T cell repertoires in COVID-19. Sequencing was performed with immunoSEQ multiplex PCR; in TCRdb, only in-frame clones are kept and a portion is missing. The sample carries a few hundred thousand clones, around 82% recorded once. Sequenced input: peripheral blood. All receptors come from a person aged 65 to 79 with COVID-19, enrolled during active disease.

This clone was seen a few times. The rearrangement joins TRBV28 to TRBJ1-6; D is uncertain. V was pared by 5 bases and J by 6 bases, with 8 bases between. Per germline, CDR1 MDHEN and CDR2 SYDVKM. This CDR3 has 13 amino acids. Here the CDR3 reads CASSDRANSPLHF. CDR3 DNA: TGTGCCAGCAGTGATAGAGCTAATTCACCCCTCCACTTT.

As concerns this clone: One end of the junction fails to match germline, which may point to a read error. This chain connects TRBV3-1 (or the pseudogene TRBV3-2) to TRBJ2-3; D perhaps matches TRBD2 (7 bases). This CDR3 region has 16 residues. The V gene's germline CDR1 is LGHDT and CDR2 YNNKEL (reference sequence). CDR3 loop: CASSQDLTGGTYTQYF. The DNA of the CDR3 is TGTGCCAGCAGCCAAGATCTAACGGGGGGCACATATACGCAGTATTTT.

The table lists this clone with a few counts. The gene calls are TRBV4-1 and TRBJ2-1; no clear D. Germline V gives CDR1 MGHRA, CDR2 YSYEKL. The CDR3 is made up of 11 amino acids. Trimming took off 0 bases at V and 10 bases at J, with 4 bases between the two ends. CDR3 sequence: CASSQDLEQFF. The CDR3 nucleotides are TGCGCCAGCAGCCAAGATCTGGAGCAGTTCTTC.

This chain links TRBV9 with TRBJ2-2, with D maybe TRBD2 (7 bases). Deletions cut 0 bases from V and 4 bases from J, with 10 bases between. The length of the CDR3 is 15 residues. Germline lookup yields CDR1 SGDLS and CDR2 YYNGEE. The CDR3 spells CASSVVGGPTGELFF. The CDR3 DNA follows: TGTGCCAGCAGCGTAGTGGGGGGGCCCACCGGGGAGCTGTTTTTT.

The chain couples TRBV6-1 to TRBJ1-3, with TRBD1 as a possible D gene (5 bases). The CDR3 loop spans 15 amino acids. Germline-derived CDR1 and CDR2 are MNHNS and SASEGT. Trimming took off 1 base at V and 0 bases at J, with 7 bases between the two ends. This CDR3 is CASSEGQISGNTIYF. The CDR3 coding sequence is TGTGCCAGCAGTGAAGGACAGATCTCTGGAAACACCATATATTTT.

V gene TRBV4-1 combines with J gene TRBJ1-2; perhaps TRBD1 as D (6 bases). Germline assignment: CDR1 MGHRA and CDR2 YSYEKL. The CDR3 contains 16 residues. The germline V and J ends were trimmed by 2 bases and 7 bases, with 20 bases remaining between them. CDR3 sequence (DNA): TGCGCCAGCAGCCAAAAAACGCCCGGGACCAGGGGTGGCTACACCTTC. Translation: CASSQKTPGTRGGYTF.

In this sample, this clone turned up once. The V and J genes are TRBV6-1 and TRBJ1-6; perhaps TRBD1 as D (6 bases). Trimming cost V 0 bases and J 8 bases, with 23 bases left between them. Germline V gene sequence: CDR1 MNHNS, CDR2 SASEGT. This CDR3 spans 19 amino acids. CDR3 sequence (DNA): TGTGCCAGCAGTGAAGCTCTCAGGGGCGGTAGTAAGATACATTCACCCCTCCACTTT. Its protein is CASSEALRGGSKIHSPLHF.

The genes are TRBV29-1 and TRBJ2-5, with 7 bases fitting TRBD2. V was pared by 7 bases and J by 4 bases, with 9 bases of the junction left unmatched. The CDR3 runs 13 residues. The germline V gene encodes CDR1 SQVTM and CDR2 ANQGSEA. For the CDR3, the DNA is TGCAGCGGGACCCGGGGGGTGGTAGAGACCCAGTACTTC. Residues: CSGTRGVVETQYF.

This sequence joins TRBV19 and TRBJ2-1; 12 nucleotides line up with TRBD2. From germline, CDR1 is LNHDA and CDR2 SQIVND (reference sequence). This CDR3 has 13 amino acids. J was trimmed by 9 bases and V by 8 bases; bases with no gene match: 5. The CDR3 loop reads CASASGRAVEQFF. DNA of the CDR3: TGTGCCAGTGCTAGCGGGAGGGCCGTTGAGCAGTTCTTC. The whole variable domain, remainder taken from reference TRBV19 and TRBJ2-1, is DGGITQSPKYLFRKEGQNVTLSCEQNLNHDAMYWYRQDPGQGLRLIYYSQIVNDFQKGDIAEGYSVSREKKESFPLTVTSAQKNPTAFYLCASASGRAVEQFFGPGTRLTVL.

This chain uses TRBV7-2 with TRBJ2-3; 10 bases fit TRBD1. Germline trimming cut 4 bases from V and 2 bases from J; bases unmatched to any gene: 6. Germline CDR1 and CDR2: SGHTA and FQGNSA. The CDR3 runs to 16 residues. The CDR3 loop is CASSWTGTGVTDTQYF. The CDR3 coding sequence is TGTGCCAGCAGCTGGACCGGGACAGGGGTCACAGATACGCAGTATTTT. The full variable domain, with the rest looked up from reference TRBV7-2 and TRBJ2-3, is GAGVSQSPSNKVTEKGKDVELRCDPISGHTALYWYRQSLGQGLEFLIYFQGNSAPDKSGLPSDRFSAERTGGSVSTLTIQRTQQEDSAVYLCASSWTGTGVTDTQYFGPGTRLTVL.

The chain recombines TRBV4-3 with TRBJ2-1, with 7 bases aligning to TRBD2. Per germline, CDR1 LGHNA and CDR2 YSLEER. CDR3 size: 16 residues. Trimming took 1 base from V and 6 from J; bases not matched to a gene: 9. The CDR3 reads CASSQGPGGSFNEQFF. The DNA of the CDR3 is TGCGCCAGCAGCCAAGGTCCCGGGGGGTCTTTCAATGAGCAGTTCTTC.

This clone was found a few times. V usage is TRBV18 and J usage is TRBJ2-2; tentatively, D is TRBD2 (6 bases). From germline, CDR1 is KGHSH and CDR2 LQKENI. Trimming took 4 bases from V and 3 from J, leaving 9 bases between them. CDR3 length equals 14 residues. The CDR3 loop is CASSRTKDTGELFF. The DNA of the CDR3 is TGTGCCAGCTCACGGACTAAGGACACCGGGGAGCTGTTTTTT.

The chain employs TRBV3-1 (or the pseudogene TRBV3-2) and TRBJ2-3; D not resolved. This CDR3 has 11 amino acids. Germline V gene lookup returns CDR1 LGHDT and CDR2 YNNKEL (reference sequence). The V end lost 1 base, the J end lost 7 bases, and 3 bases lay between the germline ends. The chain's CDR3 is CASSQGNTQYF. CDR3 bases: TGTGCCAGCAGCCAAGGTAATACGCAGTATTTT.

CDR3: CASSLWDRGRFVSSYEQYF. DNA of the CDR3: TGTGCCAGCAGTTTGTGGGACAGGGGGCGCTTCGTCAGTTCCTACGAGCAGTACTTC. The chain joins TRBV28 to TRBJ2-7, with 12 bases fitting TRBD1. With 3 bases clipped from V and 1 base from J, the junction kept 13 bases outside the gene matches. Germline V gives CDR1 MDHEN, CDR2 SYDVKM. The CDR3 contains 19 residues.

The chain couples TRBV11-2 to TRBJ1-2; 7 positions agree with TRBD1. The CDR3 sequence is 18 residues long. Germline V gives CDR1 SGHAT, CDR2 FQNNGV. V was pared by 1 base and J by 0 bases, with 11 bases of the junction left unmatched. CDR3 nucleotide sequence: TGTGCCAGCAGCTTAGCATCCGACAGGGCGGATGCTAACTATGGCTACACCTTC. Its protein is CASSLASDRADANYGYTF.

The CDR3 sequence is CASSLARDRRDTQYF. CDR3 nucleotide sequence: TGTGCCAGCAGCCTAGCCCGGGACAGAAGAGATACGCAGTATTTT. The chain recombines TRBV21-1 with TRBJ2-3; TRBD1 is the table's D call, not checked against the DNA. TRBV21-1 is a recognized pseudogene. This CDR3 is built from 15 residues.

The CDR3 region has the DNA TGCGCCAGCAGTACCGGGGGTCGGACTGAAGCTTTCTTT. This gives the protein CASSTGGRTEAFF. The chain uses TRBV23-1 and TRBJ1-1; the D gene is possibly TRBD1 (5 bases). TRBV23-1 is identified as an open reading frame with a role that is uncertain. The CDR3 loop spans 13 amino acids. V shed 5 bases and J shed 5 bases, with 12 bases lying between them.

J is TRBJ2-7 and V is TRBV2; 9 nucleotides agree with TRBD2. CDR1 SNHLY and CDR2 FYNNEI come from the germline V gene. The CDR3 is made up of 13 amino acids. Trimming took 7 bases from V and 4 from J; bases not matched to a gene: 5. As DNA, the CDR3 is TGTGCCAGCACCGGGACTAGCATGTACGAGCAGTACTTC. It yields the protein CASTGTSMYEQYF.

The chain recombines TRBV27 with TRBJ2-1; a weak D match, TRBD1 (6 bases). Germline V gives CDR1 MNHEY, CDR2 SMNVEV (reference sequence). Trimming left V 3 bases short and J 6 bases short, with 15 bases between. The CDR3 runs to 15 residues. This chain's CDR3 is CASSLISGAVNEQFF. The CDR3 nucleotides read TGTGCCAGCAGTTTGATCTCAGGGGCGGTCAATGAGCAGTTCTTC.